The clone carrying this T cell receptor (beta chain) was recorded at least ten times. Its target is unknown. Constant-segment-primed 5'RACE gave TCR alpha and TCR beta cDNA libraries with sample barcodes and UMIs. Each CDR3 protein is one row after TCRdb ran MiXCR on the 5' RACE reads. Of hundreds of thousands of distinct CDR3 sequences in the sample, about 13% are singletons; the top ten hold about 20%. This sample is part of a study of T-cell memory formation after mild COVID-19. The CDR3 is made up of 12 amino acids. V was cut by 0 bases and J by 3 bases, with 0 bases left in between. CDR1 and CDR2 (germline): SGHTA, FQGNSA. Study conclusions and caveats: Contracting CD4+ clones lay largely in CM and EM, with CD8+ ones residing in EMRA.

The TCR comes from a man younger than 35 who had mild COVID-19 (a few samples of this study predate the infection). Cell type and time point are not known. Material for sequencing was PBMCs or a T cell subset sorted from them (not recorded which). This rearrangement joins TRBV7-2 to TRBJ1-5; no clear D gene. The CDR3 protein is CASSLANQPQHF. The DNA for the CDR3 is TGTGCCAGCAGCTTAGCCAATCAGCCCCAGCATTTT.